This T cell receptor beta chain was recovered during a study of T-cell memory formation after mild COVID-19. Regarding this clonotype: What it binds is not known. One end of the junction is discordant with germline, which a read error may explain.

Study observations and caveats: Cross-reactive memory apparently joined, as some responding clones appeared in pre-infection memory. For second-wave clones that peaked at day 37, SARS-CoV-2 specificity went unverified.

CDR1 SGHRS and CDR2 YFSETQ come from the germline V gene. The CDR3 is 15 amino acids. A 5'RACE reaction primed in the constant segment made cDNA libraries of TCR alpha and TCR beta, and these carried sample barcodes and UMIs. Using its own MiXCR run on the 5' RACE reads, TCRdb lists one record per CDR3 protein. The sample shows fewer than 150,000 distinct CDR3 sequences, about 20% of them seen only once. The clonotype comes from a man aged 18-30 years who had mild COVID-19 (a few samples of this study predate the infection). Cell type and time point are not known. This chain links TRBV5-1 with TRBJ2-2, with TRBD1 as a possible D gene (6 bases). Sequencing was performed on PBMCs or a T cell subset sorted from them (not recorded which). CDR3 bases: TGCGCCAGCAGCTCTCGGGACGGGGACACCGTGGAGCTGTTTTTT. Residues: CASSSRDGDTVELFF.